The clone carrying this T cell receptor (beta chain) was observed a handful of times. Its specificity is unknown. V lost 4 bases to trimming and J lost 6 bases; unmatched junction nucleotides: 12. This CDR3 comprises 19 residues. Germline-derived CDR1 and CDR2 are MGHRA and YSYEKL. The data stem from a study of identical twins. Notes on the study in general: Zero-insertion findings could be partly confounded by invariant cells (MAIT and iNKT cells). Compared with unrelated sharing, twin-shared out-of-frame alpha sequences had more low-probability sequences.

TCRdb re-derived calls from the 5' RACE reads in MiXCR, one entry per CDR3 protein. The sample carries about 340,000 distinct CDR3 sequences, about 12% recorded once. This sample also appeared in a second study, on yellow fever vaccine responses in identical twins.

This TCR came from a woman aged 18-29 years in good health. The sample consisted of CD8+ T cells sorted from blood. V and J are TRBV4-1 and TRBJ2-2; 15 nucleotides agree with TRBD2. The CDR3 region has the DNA TGCGCCAGCAGCCCATCGGGAGGGACTAGCGGGAGGAGGGCCGGGGAGCTGTTTTTT. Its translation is CASSPSGGTSGRRAGELFF.